This is a list of T cell receptor beta chains from one sample in a study of blood T cell repertoires in COVID-19. Sequenced by immunoSEQ multiplex PCR; TCRdb stores in-frame clones only, minus some. The sample records approximately 260,000 clones, 65% to 90% being singletons. Sequencing input: peripheral blood. The source of these receptors is a woman of 80 years or more with active or convalescent COVID-19. Each CDR3 is given with its conserved first and last residue. The order of the fields is CDR3 protein, CDR3 DNA, J gene, D gene, clone size, V gene. A D gene is named only where the DNA matches it firmly. Rows give clone size only sometimes, using once, few, many, or a class for an expanded clone.

CDR3aa: CASSGTGDQPQHF; CDR3nt: TGCGCCAGCAGTGGGACAGGAGATCAGCCCCAGCATTTT; j_gene: TRBJ1-5; d_gene: TRBD1; abundance: .; v_gene: TRBV10-2
CDR3aa: CASSLGQSTDTQYF; CDR3nt: TGTGCCAGCAGCCTCGGACAGAGCACAGATACGCAGTATTTT; j_gene: TRBJ2-3; d_gene: .; abundance: .; v_gene: TRBV11-2
CDR3aa: CASSQESYEKLFF; CDR3nt: TGCGCCAGCAGCCAAGAGTCTTATGAAAAACTGTTTTTT; j_gene: TRBJ1-4; d_gene: .; abundance: .; v_gene: TRBV4-1
CDR3aa: CASSSQGYQETQYF; CDR3nt: TGCGCCAGCAGCTCCCAGGGGTACCAAGAGACCCAGTACTTC; j_gene: TRBJ2-5; d_gene: .; abundance: .; v_gene: TRBV5-1
CDR3aa: CASNLPTPNTEAFF; CDR3nt: TGTGCCAGCAACCTACCAACGCCGAACACTGAAGCTTTCTTT; j_gene: TRBJ1-1; d_gene: .; abundance: once; v_gene: TRBV28
CDR3aa: CATSRGGISNYGYTF; CDR3nt: TGTGCCACCAGCAGAGGAGGCATTTCAAACTATGGCTACACCTTC; j_gene: TRBJ1-2; d_gene: .; abundance: .; v_gene: TRBV15
CDR3aa: CASRLTGYTDTQYF; CDR3nt: TGTGCCAGCAGGTTGACAGGGTACACAGATACGCAGTATTTT; j_gene: TRBJ2-3; d_gene: TRBD1; abundance: .; v_gene: TRBV28
CDR3aa: CAWSVGSGLYEQYF; CDR3nt: TGTGCCTGGAGTGTCGGGAGTGGATTATACGAGCAGTACTTC; j_gene: TRBJ2-7; d_gene: .; abundance: .; v_gene: TRBV30
CDR3aa: CATSRDPARQGVSQPQHF; CDR3nt: TGTGCCACCAGCAGAGACCCCGCCCGACAGGGGGTGAGTCAGCCCCAGCATTTT; j_gene: TRBJ1-5; d_gene: TRBD1; abundance: .; v_gene: TRBV15
CDR3aa: CASSQGAGDLNYGYTF; CDR3nt: TGTGCCAGCAGCCAGGGTGCGGGGGATCTAAACTATGGCTACACCTTC; j_gene: TRBJ1-2; d_gene: .; abundance: .; v_gene: TRBV4-2
CDR3aa: CASSDGTAGEQYF; CDR3nt: TGTGCCAGCAGTGATGGGACAGCTGGGGAGCAGTACTTC; j_gene: TRBJ2-7; d_gene: TRBD1; abundance: .; v_gene: TRBV6-4
CDR3aa: CASSRTSGGEDTQYF; CDR3nt: TGCGCCAGCAGCCGGACTAGCGGGGGTGAAGATACGCAGTATTTT; j_gene: TRBJ2-3; d_gene: TRBD2; abundance: .; v_gene: TRBV5-1
CDR3aa: CASSPGQTNTGELFF; CDR3nt: TGTGCCAGCAGTCCGGGACAGACGAACACCGGGGAGCTGTTTTTT; j_gene: TRBJ2-2; d_gene: TRBD1; abundance: .; v_gene: TRBV6-4
CDR3aa: CASRRTGQSEQYF; CDR3nt: TGTGCCAGCAGAAGGACAGGGCAGAGCGAGCAGTACTTC; j_gene: TRBJ2-7; d_gene: TRBD1; abundance: few; v_gene: TRBV2
CDR3aa: CASSLQGFDQPQHF; CDR3nt: TGTGCCAGCAGTCTACAGGGGTTTGATCAGCCCCAGCATTTT; j_gene: TRBJ1-5; d_gene: TRBD1; abundance: once; v_gene: TRBV2
CDR3aa: CASTTGADLSYEQYF; CDR3nt: TGTGCCAGCACCACAGGGGCGGACCTTTCCTACGAGCAGTACTTC; j_gene: TRBJ2-7; d_gene: TRBD1; abundance: .; v_gene: TRBV9
CDR3aa: CASSEPGGDEQYF; CDR3nt: TGCGCCAGCAGCGAACCGGGGGGGGACGAGCAGTACTTC; j_gene: TRBJ2-7; d_gene: TRBD2; abundance: .; v_gene: TRBV5-1
CDR3aa: CASRTGPPSYNEQFF; CDR3nt: TGCGCCAGCAGGACAGGACCCCCTTCCTACAATGAGCAGTTCTTC; j_gene: TRBJ2-1; d_gene: .; abundance: .; v_gene: TRBV5-1
CDR3aa: CASSPGHSTTEAFF; CDR3nt: TGTGCCAGCAGTCCGGGACACTCAACCACTGAAGCTTTCTTT; j_gene: TRBJ1-1; d_gene: .; abundance: .; v_gene: TRBV6-2/TRBV6-3
CDR3aa: CASSPRPPNTGELFF; CDR3nt: TGTGCCAGCAGCCCTAGGCCCCCGAACACCGGGGAGCTGTTTTTT; j_gene: TRBJ2-2; d_gene: .; abundance: .; v_gene: TRBV5-4
CDR3aa: CASSLSGTNTGELFF; CDR3nt: TGTGCCAGCAGCTTAAGCGGGACGAACACCGGGGAGCTGTTTTTT; j_gene: TRBJ2-2; d_gene: TRBD2; abundance: once; v_gene: TRBV7-2
CDR3aa: CASSPGTGPEKLFF; CDR3nt: TGTGCCAGCAGCCCCGGGACAGGGCCTGAAAAACTGTTTTTT; j_gene: TRBJ1-4; d_gene: TRBD1; abundance: .; v_gene: TRBV3-1/TRBV3-2
CDR3aa: CASSYLRPGGNTIYF; CDR3nt: TGTGCCAGCAGTTACCTACGCCCGGGAGGAAACACCATATATTTT; j_gene: TRBJ1-3; d_gene: .; abundance: .; v_gene: TRBV6-2/TRBV6-3
CDR3aa: CSASQDTEAFF; CDR3nt: TGCAGTGCTAGCCAGGACACTGAAGCTTTCTTT; j_gene: TRBJ1-1; d_gene: .; abundance: .; v_gene: TRBV20-1
CDR3aa: CASSLLSRGHYGYTF; CDR3nt: TGCGCCAGCAGCCTCTTGAGCAGGGGTCACTATGGCTACACCTTC; j_gene: TRBJ1-2; d_gene: .; abundance: .; v_gene: TRBV4-1
CDR3aa: CASSLALGQGNTGELFF; CDR3nt: TGTGCCAGCAGTCTGGCTTTAGGACAGGGTAACACCGGGGAGCTGTTTTTT; j_gene: TRBJ2-2; d_gene: TRBD1; abundance: .; v_gene: TRBV3-1/TRBV3-2
CDR3aa: CASSQVRDSSGANVLTF; CDR3nt: TGTGCCAGCAGCCAAGTACGTGATAGCTCTGGGGCCAACGTCCTGACTTTC; j_gene: TRBJ2-6; d_gene: .; abundance: .; v_gene: TRBV3-1/TRBV3-2